Listed below are T cell receptor beta chains from one sample, sequenced in a study of blood T cells in healthy people across ages. TCRdb recomputed calls from the 5' RACE reads with MiXCR, one row per CDR3 protein. The repertoire holds roughly 560,000 distinct CDR3 sequences, with about 25% as singletons. This same sample was also part of a study on T cells of mothers and their children.

Sequenced input: blood. These receptors were collected from a boy between 10 and 17 years old in good health. CDR3s include the opening cysteine and the closing phenylalanine or tryptophan. D genes are given only for firm matches. Clone size appears in some rows only: once, few, many, or a class for an expanded clone.

clone_size: few
v_call: TRBV18
j_call: TRBJ1-6
d_call: TRBD1
cdr3_aa: CASSPNRGNSPLHF
cdr3_nt: TGTGCCAGCTCACCAAACAGGGGTAATTCACCCCTCCACTTT

clone_size: NA
v_call: TRBV7-8
j_call: TRBJ1-1
d_call: TRBD1
cdr3_aa: CASSSRTEPGQGAKAFF
cdr3_nt: TGTGCCAGCAGCTCGCGGACCGAACCGGGACAGGGGGCCAAGGCTTTCTTT

clone_size: few
v_call: TRBV9
j_call: TRBJ2-1
d_call: NA
cdr3_aa: CASSAGASEYNEQFF
cdr3_nt: TGTGCCAGCAGCGCGGGGGCTAGCGAGTACAATGAGCAGTTCTTC

clone_size: few
v_call: TRBV28
j_call: TRBJ2-7
d_call: TRBD1
cdr3_aa: CASPWDGTVSYEQYF
cdr3_nt: TGTGCCAGCCCGTGGGACGGGACAGTCTCCTACGAGCAGTACTTC

clone_size: few
v_call: TRBV12-5
j_call: TRBJ2-1
d_call: TRBD2
cdr3_aa: CASGLASGYNEQFF
cdr3_nt: TGTGCTAGTGGTTTGGCTAGCGGCTACAATGAGCAGTTCTTC

clone_size: NA
v_call: TRBV18
j_call: TRBJ2-1
d_call: TRBD2
cdr3_aa: CASSPLRTPAGGGEQFF
cdr3_nt: TGTGCCAGCTCACCTCTTCGTACCCCAGCGGGAGGTGGTGAGCAGTTCTTC

clone_size: many
v_call: TRBV15
j_call: TRBJ2-2
d_call: NA
cdr3_aa: CATSRGGNTGELFF
cdr3_nt: TGTGCCACCAGCAGGGGGGGGAACACCGGGGAGCTGTTTTTT

clone_size: NA
v_call: TRBV7-2
j_call: TRBJ1-1
d_call: TRBD1
cdr3_aa: CASSVTGWKNTEAFF
cdr3_nt: TGTGCCAGCAGCGTGACAGGGTGGAAGAACACTGAAGCTTTCTTT

clone_size: NA
v_call: TRBV5-1
j_call: TRBJ1-4
d_call: NA
cdr3_aa: CASSFQGYNNEKLFF
cdr3_nt: TGCGCCAGCAGCTTTCAGGGGTATAACAATGAAAAACTGTTTTTT

clone_size: few
v_call: TRBV24-1
j_call: TRBJ1-5
d_call: NA
cdr3_aa: CATSDSGTAEQPQHF
cdr3_nt: TGTGCCACCAGTGATTCCGGGACTGCCGAACAGCCCCAGCATTTT

clone_size: NA
v_call: TRBV10-3
j_call: TRBJ2-1
d_call: TRBD2
cdr3_aa: CAISGETSGGTYNEQFF
cdr3_nt: TGTGCCATCAGTGGTGAGACTAGCGGGGGTACCTACAATGAGCAGTTCTTC

clone_size: NA
v_call: TRBV4-2
j_call: TRBJ2-1
d_call: NA
cdr3_aa: CASSQESGPYNEQFF
cdr3_nt: TGTGCCAGCAGCCAAGAAAGCGGCCCCTACAATGAGCAGTTCTTC

clone_size: few
v_call: TRBV7-2
j_call: TRBJ1-4
d_call: TRBD1
cdr3_aa: CASSPSTGPEKLFF
cdr3_nt: TGTGCCAGCAGCCCTTCGACAGGGCCTGAAAAACTGTTTTTT

clone_size: NA
v_call: TRBV7-9
j_call: TRBJ2-1
d_call: NA
cdr3_aa: CASSFSHVNEQFF
cdr3_nt: TGTGCCAGCAGCTTCTCCCATGTCAATGAGCAGTTCTTC

clone_size: NA
v_call: TRBV11-2
j_call: TRBJ1-3
d_call: NA
cdr3_aa: CASSWVSGNTIYF
cdr3_nt: TGTGCCAGCAGTTGGGTCTCTGGAAACACCATATATTTT

clone_size: few
v_call: TRBV20-1
j_call: TRBJ1-5
d_call: NA
cdr3_aa: CSALRGNQPQHF
cdr3_nt: TGCAGTGCTCTCCGCGGCAATCAGCCCCAGCATTTT

clone_size: NA
v_call: TRBV10-3
j_call: TRBJ2-7
d_call: NA
cdr3_aa: CAISEGQGYEQYF
cdr3_nt: TGTGCCATCAGTGAGGGGCAGGGCTACGAGCAGTACTTC

clone_size: few
v_call: TRBV19
j_call: TRBJ2-2
d_call: TRBD1
cdr3_aa: CATRQGGELFF
cdr3_nt: TGTGCCACCAGACAGGGCGGGGAGCTGTTTTTT

clone_size: NA
v_call: TRBV27
j_call: TRBJ1-2
d_call: TRBD1
cdr3_aa: CASSPRGPYYGYTF
cdr3_nt: TGTGCCAGCAGCCCTAGGGGGCCGTACTATGGCTACACCTTC

clone_size: NA
v_call: TRBV4-1
j_call: TRBJ1-1
d_call: TRBD1
cdr3_aa: CASSTGTGGLNTEAFF
cdr3_nt: TGCGCCAGCAGCACCGGGACAGGGGGCCTGAACACTGAAGCTTTCTTT

clone_size: few
v_call: TRBV2
j_call: TRBJ2-5
d_call: TRBD2
cdr3_aa: CASRGLAGAKETQYF
cdr3_nt: TGTGCCAGCAGGGGACTAGCGGGCGCTAAAGAGACCCAGTACTTC

clone_size: NA
v_call: TRBV7-9
j_call: TRBJ2-7
d_call: TRBD2
cdr3_aa: CASSSSVGGSFKEQYF
cdr3_nt: TGTGCCAGCAGCTCATCCGTAGGCGGGAGTTTTAAAGAGCAGTACTTC

clone_size: NA
v_call: TRBV29-1
j_call: TRBJ2-3
d_call: NA
cdr3_aa: CSVTLTRGTTDTQYF
cdr3_nt: TGCAGCGTCACCTTGACTCGGGGCACCACAGATACGCAGTATTTT

clone_size: NA
v_call: TRBV6-1
j_call: TRBJ2-3
d_call: NA
cdr3_aa: CASSPLFVTVGNEQFF
cdr3_nt: TGTGCCAGCAGCCCCCTATTCGTGACAGTCGGGAATGAGCAGTTCTTT

clone_size: NA
v_call: TRBV27
j_call: TRBJ1-2
d_call: TRBD1
cdr3_aa: CASSLGQGPYGYTF
cdr3_nt: TGTGCCAGCAGTTTAGGACAGGGGCCCTATGGCTACACCTTC

clone_size: NA
v_call: TRBV9
j_call: TRBJ2-1
d_call: NA
cdr3_aa: CASSVANEQFF
cdr3_nt: TGTGCCAGCAGCGTAGCTAATGAGCAGTTCTTC

clone_size: many
v_call: TRBV27
j_call: TRBJ2-5
d_call: TRBD2
cdr3_aa: CASSYGGARETQYF
cdr3_nt: TGTGCCAGCAGCTACGGGGGGGCCAGAGAGACCCAGTACTTC

clone_size: NA
v_call: TRBV21-1
j_call: TRBJ1-1
d_call: NA
cdr3_aa: CASSNGQGEGSTEAFF
cdr3_nt: TGTGCCAGCAGCAATGGGCAGGGGGAAGGGAGCACTGAAGCTTTCTTT

clone_size: few
v_call: TRBV7-2
j_call: TRBJ2-5
d_call: NA
cdr3_aa: CASSPWDSTGETQYF
cdr3_nt: TGTGCCAGCAGCCCGTGGGACTCAACCGGGGAGACCCAGTACTTC

clone_size: NA
v_call: TRBV29-1
j_call: TRBJ2-5
d_call: TRBD2
cdr3_aa: CSVLGVAGALGEQYF
cdr3_nt: TGCAGCGTTCTTGGGGTAGCGGGAGCTTTGGGGGAGCAGTACTTC

clone_size: few
v_call: TRBV28
j_call: TRBJ2-7
d_call: TRBD2
cdr3_aa: CASSSRGASGSHEQYF
cdr3_nt: TGTGCCAGCAGTTCACGTGGTGCTAGCGGGAGCCACGAGCAGTACTTC